These 5 T cell receptor beta chains originate from one sample sequenced in a study of Graves' ophthalmopathy and Graves' hyperthyroidism. The sequenced template was RNA, covering the TCR beta CDR3 region. HTBI primers primed a first-round RT-PCR, and a second-round multiplex PCR followed. TCRdb reprocessed the multiplex PCR reads via MiXCR and lists one record per CDR3 protein. Of 740,000 or so distinct CDR3 sequences in the sample, 40% were seen once. Sequenced: peripheral blood. The receptors were sampled from an adult man with Graves' ophthalmopathy.

This clonotype has at least ten counts. This chain connects TRBV25-1 to TRBJ2-7; 9 nucleotides line up with TRBD2. Germline CDR1 is MGHDK and CDR2 is SYGVNS. This CDR3 has 14 amino acids. The trim removed 6 bases at V and 0 bases at J, leaving 3 bases unmatched. This CDR3 is CASRDSGSSYEQYF. CDR3 in DNA: TGTGCCAGCAGAGATAGCGGGAGCTCCTACGAGCAGTACTTC.

V usage is TRBV10-2 and J usage is TRBJ2-3; D may correspond to TRBD1 or TRBD2 (6 bases each). V gave up 4 bases and J gave up 0 bases, with 11 bases separating them. Per the germline V gene, CDR1 is WSHSY and CDR2 is SAAADI. The CDR3 is 15 amino acids. The CDR3, as DNA: TGCGCCAGCAGTGGAGGGGGACTGAGCACAGATACGCAGTATTTT. As protein: CASSGGGLSTDTQYF.

Comment on this clonotype: No conserved phenylalanine or tryptophan ends this CDR3, so it is likely a read error. The genes are TRBV18 and TRBJ1-1, with unresolved D. This CDR3 contains 14 residues. The germline gives CDR1 KGHSH, CDR2 LQKENI. The V end was cut by 0 bases, the J end by 8 bases, with 13 bases between. CDR3 in amino acids: CASSPPQSGREAFL. The CDR3 region has the DNA TGTGCCAGCTCACCACCTCAGTCGGGTAGGGAAGCTTTCCTT.

The chain is built from TRBV15 and TRBJ2-5; 7 bases match TRBD1. The trim removed 2 bases at V and 9 bases at J, leaving 15 bases unmatched. This CDR3 is 16 amino acids long. Germline V gives CDR1 LNHNV, CDR2 YYDKDF (reference sequence). CDR3 nucleotide sequence: TGTGCCACCAGCAGATCAGGGGGAAGCGGCAATCAGCCCCAGTACTTC. This gives the protein CATSRSGGSGNQPQYF.

This clonotype was seen more than once but under ten times. The chain couples TRBV5-6 to TRBJ2-5, with a weak D call TRBD1 (6 bases). The CDR3 length is 15 residues. Deletions cut 3 bases from V and 2 bases from J, with 14 bases between. Germline lookup yields CDR1 SGHDT and CDR2 YYEEEE. The CDR3 DNA is TGTGCCAGCAGCTCAGACAGGAGAATACAAGAGACCCAGTACTTC. It codes for CASSSDRRIQETQYF. The variable domain in full, with the rest retrieved from reference TRBV5-6 and TRBJ2-5, is DAGVTQSPTHLIKTRGQQVTLRCSPKSGHDTVSWYQQALGQGPQFIFQYYEEEERQRGNFPDRFSGHQFPNYSSELNVNALLLGDSALYLCASSSDRRIQETQYFGPGTRLLVL.